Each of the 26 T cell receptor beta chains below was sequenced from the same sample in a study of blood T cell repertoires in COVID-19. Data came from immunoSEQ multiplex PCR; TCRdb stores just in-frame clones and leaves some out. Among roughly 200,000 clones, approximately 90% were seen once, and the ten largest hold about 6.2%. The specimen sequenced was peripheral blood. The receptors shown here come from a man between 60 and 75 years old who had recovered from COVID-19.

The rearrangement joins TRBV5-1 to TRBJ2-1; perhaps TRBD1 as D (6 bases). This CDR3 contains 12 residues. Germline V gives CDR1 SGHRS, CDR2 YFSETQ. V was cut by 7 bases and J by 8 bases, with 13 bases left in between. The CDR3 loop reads CASARQVDEQFF. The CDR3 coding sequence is TGCGCCAGCGCCAGACAGGTGGATGAGCAGTTCTTC. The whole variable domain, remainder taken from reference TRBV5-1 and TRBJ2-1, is KAGVTQTPRYLIKTRGQQVTLSCSPISGHRSVSWYQQTPGQGLQFLFEYFSETQRNKGNFPGRFSGRQFSNSRSEMNVSTLELGDSALYLCASARQVDEQFFGPGTRLTVL.

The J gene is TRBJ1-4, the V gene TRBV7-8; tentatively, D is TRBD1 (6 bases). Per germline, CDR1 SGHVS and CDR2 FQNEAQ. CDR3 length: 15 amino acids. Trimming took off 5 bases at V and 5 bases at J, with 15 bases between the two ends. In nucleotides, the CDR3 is TGTGCCAGCAGCCTCTCCGGGACACAAAATGAAAAACTGTTTTTT. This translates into CASSLSGTQNEKLFF.

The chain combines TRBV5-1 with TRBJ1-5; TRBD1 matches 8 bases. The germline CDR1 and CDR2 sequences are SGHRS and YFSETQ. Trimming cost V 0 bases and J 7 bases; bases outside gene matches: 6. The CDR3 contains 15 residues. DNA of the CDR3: TGCGCCAGCAGCTTGGACGGACAGGGCTGGCAGCCCCAGCATTTT. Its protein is CASSLDGQGWQPQHF.

CDR3 DNA sequence: TGTGCCACCAGTGGCGGACTCGGGCGCGGGGCCAACGTCCTGACTTTC. Translating it yields CATSGGLGRGANVLTF. The rearrangement links TRBV24-1 to TRBJ2-6; tentatively, D is TRBD2 (5 bases). Germline V gene lookup returns CDR1 KGHDR and CDR2 SFDVKD. The CDR3 spans 16 residues. V dropped 5 bases and J dropped 4 bases, with 14 bases sitting between them.

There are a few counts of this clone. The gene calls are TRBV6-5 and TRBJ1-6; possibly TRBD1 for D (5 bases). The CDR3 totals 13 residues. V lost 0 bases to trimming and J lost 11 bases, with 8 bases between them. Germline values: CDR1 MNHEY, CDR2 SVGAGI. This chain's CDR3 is CASSYSQGTPLHF. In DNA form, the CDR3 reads TGTGCCAGCAGTTACTCCCAGGGAACACCCCTCCACTTT.

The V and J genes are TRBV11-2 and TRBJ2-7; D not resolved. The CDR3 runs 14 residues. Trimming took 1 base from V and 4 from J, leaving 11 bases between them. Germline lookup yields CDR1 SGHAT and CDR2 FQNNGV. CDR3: CASSLGADLYEQYF. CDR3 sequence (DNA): TGTGCCAGCAGCTTAGGGGCAGACCTATACGAGCAGTACTTC.

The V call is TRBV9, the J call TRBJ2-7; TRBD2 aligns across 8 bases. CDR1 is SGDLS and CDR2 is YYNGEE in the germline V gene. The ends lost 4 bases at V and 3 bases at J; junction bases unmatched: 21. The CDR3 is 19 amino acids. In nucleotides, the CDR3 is TGTGCCAGCAGCCGGGGGGTGGCTAGCGGGTCTACTGGGGGCTACGAGCAGTACTTC. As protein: CASSRGVASGSTGGYEQYF. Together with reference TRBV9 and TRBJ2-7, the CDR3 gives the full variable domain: DSGVTQTPKHLITATGQRVTLRCSPRSGDLSVYWYQQSLDQGLQFLIQYYNGEERAKGNILERFSAQQFPDLHSELNLSSLELGDSALYFCASSRGVASGSTGGYEQYFGPGTRLTVT.

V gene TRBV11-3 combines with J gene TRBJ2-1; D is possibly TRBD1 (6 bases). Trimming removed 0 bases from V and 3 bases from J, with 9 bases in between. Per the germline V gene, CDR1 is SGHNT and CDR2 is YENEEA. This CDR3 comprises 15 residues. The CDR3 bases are TGTGCCAGCAGCTTAGACGCAGGGGACTACAATGAGCAGTTCTTC. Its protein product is CASSLDAGDYNEQFF.

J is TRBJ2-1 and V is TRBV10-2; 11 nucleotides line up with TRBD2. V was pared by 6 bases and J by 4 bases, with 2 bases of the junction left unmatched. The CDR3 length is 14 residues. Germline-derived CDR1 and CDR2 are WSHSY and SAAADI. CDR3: CASRLAGEYNEQFF. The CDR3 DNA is TGCGCCAGCAGACTAGCGGGAGAATACAATGAGCAGTTCTTC.

Written as DNA, the CDR3 is TGTGCCAGCAGTGAGGGACTAGCGGGATTAACAGATACGCAGTATTTT. It encodes CASSEGLAGLTDTQYF. V is TRBV2 and J is TRBJ2-3, with TRBD2 matching over 13 bases. Trimming took 3 bases from V and 3 from J; bases not matched to a gene: 3. The germline V gene has CDR1 SNHLY and CDR2 FYNNEI. CDR3 length: 16 residues.

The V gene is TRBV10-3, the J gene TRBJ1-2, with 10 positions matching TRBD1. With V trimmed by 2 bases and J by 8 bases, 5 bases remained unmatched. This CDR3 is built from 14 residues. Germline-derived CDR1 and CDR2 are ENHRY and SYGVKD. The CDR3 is CAISEMGQGYGYTF. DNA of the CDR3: TGTGCCATCAGTGAGATGGGACAGGGGTACGGCTACACCTTC.

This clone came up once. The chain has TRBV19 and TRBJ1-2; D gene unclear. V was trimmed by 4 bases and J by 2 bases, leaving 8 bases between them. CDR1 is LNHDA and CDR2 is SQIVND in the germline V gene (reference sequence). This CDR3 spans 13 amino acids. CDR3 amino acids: CASSSPGNYGYTF. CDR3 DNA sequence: TGTGCCAGTAGTAGTCCGGGAAACTATGGCTACACCTTC.

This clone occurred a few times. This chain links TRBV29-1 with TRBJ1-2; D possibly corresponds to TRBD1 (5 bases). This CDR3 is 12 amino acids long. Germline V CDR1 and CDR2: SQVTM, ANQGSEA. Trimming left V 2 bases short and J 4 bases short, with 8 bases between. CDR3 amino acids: CSVEFQGYGYTF. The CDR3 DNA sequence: TGCAGCGTTGAATTCCAGGGCTATGGCTACACCTTC.

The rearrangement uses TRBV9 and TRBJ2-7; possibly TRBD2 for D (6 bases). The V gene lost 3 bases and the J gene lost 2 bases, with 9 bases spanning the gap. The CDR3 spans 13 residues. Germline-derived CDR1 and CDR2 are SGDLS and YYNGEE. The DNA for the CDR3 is TGTGCCAGCAGCGGAAGGACTACCTACGAGCAGTACTTC. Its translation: CASSGRTTYEQYF.

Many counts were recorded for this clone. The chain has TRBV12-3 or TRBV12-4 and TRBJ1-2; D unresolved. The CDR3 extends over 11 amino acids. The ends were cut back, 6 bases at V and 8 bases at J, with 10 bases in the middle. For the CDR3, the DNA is TGTGCCAGCAGCCGCCTATCGGGCTACACCTTC. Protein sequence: CASSRLSGYTF.

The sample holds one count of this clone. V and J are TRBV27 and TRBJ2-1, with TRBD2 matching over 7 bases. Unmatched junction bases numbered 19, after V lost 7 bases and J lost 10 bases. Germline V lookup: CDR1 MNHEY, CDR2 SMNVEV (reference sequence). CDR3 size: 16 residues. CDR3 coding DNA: TGTGCCAGCAAACGGGGGGACCCATCCCGGGTCGGGGAGCAGTTCTTC. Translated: CASKRGDPSRVGEQFF.

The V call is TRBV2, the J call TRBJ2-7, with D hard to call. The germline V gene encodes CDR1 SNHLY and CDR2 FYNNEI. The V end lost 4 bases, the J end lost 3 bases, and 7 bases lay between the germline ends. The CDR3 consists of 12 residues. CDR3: CASSVSYYEQYF. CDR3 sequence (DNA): TGTGCCAGCAGTGTTTCCTACTACGAGCAGTACTTC.

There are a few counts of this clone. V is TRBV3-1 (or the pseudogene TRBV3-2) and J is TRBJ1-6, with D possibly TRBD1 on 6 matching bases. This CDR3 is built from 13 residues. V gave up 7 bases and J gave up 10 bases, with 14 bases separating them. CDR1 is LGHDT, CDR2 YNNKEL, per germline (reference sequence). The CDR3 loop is CASTLGGQSPLHF. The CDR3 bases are TGTGCCAGCACCCTCGGGGGGCAGTCACCCCTCCACTTT.

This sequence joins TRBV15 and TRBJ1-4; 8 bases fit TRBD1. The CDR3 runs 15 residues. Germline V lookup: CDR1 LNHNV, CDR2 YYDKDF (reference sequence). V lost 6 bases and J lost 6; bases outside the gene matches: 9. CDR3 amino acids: CATRDQAGGYEKLFF. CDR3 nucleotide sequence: TGTGCCACCAGAGATCAGGCAGGGGGCTATGAAAAACTGTTTTTT.

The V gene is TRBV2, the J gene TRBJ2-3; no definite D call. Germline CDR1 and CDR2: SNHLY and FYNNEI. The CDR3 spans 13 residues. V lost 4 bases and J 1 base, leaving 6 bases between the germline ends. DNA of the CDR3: TGTGCCAGCAGTGCCCGAGGCACAGATACGCAGTATTTT. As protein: CASSARGTDTQYF.

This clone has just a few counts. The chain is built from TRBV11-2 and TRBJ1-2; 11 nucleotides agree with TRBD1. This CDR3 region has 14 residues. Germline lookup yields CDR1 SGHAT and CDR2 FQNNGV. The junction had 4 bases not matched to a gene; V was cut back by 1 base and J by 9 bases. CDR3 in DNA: TGTGCCAGCAGCTTAGTGGGGACAGGGGGAAGCTACACCTTC. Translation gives CASSLVGTGGSYTF.

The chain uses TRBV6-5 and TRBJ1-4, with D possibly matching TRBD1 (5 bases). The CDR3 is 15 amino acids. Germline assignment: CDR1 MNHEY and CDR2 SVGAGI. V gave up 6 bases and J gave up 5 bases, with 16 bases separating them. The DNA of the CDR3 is TGTGCCAGCAGGGCCGCGGGGCTGTCAAATGAAAAACTGTTTTTT. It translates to CASRAAGLSNEKLFF.

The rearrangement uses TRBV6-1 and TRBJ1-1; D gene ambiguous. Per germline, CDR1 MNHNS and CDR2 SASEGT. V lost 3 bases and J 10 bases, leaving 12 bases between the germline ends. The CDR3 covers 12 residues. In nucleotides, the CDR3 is TGTGCCAGCAGTGATACCCGTGGCGGAGCTTTCTTT. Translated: CASSDTRGGAFF.

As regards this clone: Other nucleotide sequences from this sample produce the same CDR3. CDR3 coding DNA: TGTGCCAGCAGCCAGGGCCTGGGAGAGACCCAGTACTTC. Translation: CASSQGLGETQYF. V is TRBV14 and J is TRBJ2-5; no reliable D call. Trimming removed 3 bases from V and 4 bases from J, with 9 bases in between. The CDR3 is 13 amino acids. Germline CDR1 and CDR2: SGHDN and FVKESK.

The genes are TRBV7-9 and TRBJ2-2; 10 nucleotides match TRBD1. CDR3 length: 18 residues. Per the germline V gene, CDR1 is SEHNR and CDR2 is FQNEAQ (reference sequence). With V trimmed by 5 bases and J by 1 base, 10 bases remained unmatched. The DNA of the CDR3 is TGTGCCAGCAGCCCGGCTCCGAGGACAGGGGGGAACACCGGGGAGCTGTTTTTT. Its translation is CASSPAPRTGGNTGELFF.

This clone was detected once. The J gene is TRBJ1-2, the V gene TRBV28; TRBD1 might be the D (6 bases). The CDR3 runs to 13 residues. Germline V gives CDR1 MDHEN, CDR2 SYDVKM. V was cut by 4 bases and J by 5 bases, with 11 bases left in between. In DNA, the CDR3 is TGTGCCAGCAGTTCAGGACAGTCATATGGCTACACCTTC. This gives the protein CASSSGQSYGYTF.